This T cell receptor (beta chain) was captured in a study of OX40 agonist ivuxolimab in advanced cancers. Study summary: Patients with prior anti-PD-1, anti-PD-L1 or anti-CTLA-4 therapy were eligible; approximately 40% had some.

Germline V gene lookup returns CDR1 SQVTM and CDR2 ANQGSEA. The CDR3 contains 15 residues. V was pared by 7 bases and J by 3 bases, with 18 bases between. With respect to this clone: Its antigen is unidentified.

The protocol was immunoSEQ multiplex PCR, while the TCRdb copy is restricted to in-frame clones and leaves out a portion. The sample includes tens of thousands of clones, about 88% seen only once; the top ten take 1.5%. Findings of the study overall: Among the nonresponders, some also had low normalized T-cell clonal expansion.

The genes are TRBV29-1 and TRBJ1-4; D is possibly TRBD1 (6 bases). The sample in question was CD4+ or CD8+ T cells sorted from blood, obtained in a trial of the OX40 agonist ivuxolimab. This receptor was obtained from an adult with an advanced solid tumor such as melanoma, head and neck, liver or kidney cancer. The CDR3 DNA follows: TGCAGCGCTGGTACCGGGACAAGAGCTAATGAAAAACTGTTTTTT. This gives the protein CSAGTGTRANEKLFF.